The 25 T cell receptor beta chains listed next were all sequenced from one sample in a study of T cells in Graves' hyperthyroidism and ophthalmopathy (dated by TCRdb to between 2018 and 2021). Library construction relied on multiplex PCR. TCRdb names Illumina HiSeq 2000 as the instrument used. The TCR beta CDR3 regions were amplified from RNA transcripts. The TCR CDR3 was subjected to a first round of RT-PCR using the HTBI primer set and the Qiagen OneStep RT-PCR kit. Starting from the raw public reads, TCRdb applied fastp trimming at Q25, assembled clones with MiXCR and retained in-frame beta chains. CDR3 protein duplicates are merged, each entry listing the most common genes and DNA. This sample has roughly 840,000 distinct CDR3 sequences in its table, and roughly 40% of those were observed once. The top ten clonotypes cover roughly 8.3% of the sample. Source material: blood. The source is a man in his late teens or twenties with Graves' hyperthyroidism.

Points on this clonotype: A much larger clone lies one base from this, so it may be a read error. The V call is TRBV7-9, the J call TRBJ1-2; TRBD1 aligns across 9 bases. In germline, CDR1 is SEHNR, CDR2 FQNEAQ (reference sequence). CDR3 size: 15 residues. CDR3 sequence: CASSLWDRANHGYTF. CDR3 DNA: TGTGCCAGCAGCTTATGGGACAGGGCTAACCATGGCTACACCTTC.

As for this clonotype: At one of its ends the junction is not consistent with the germline gene, which may arise from a read error. The rearrangement uses TRBV11-1 and TRBJ1-5, with D perhaps TRBD1 (5 bases). The germline gives CDR1 SGHAT, CDR2 FQDESV (reference sequence). The CDR3 loop spans 13 amino acids. The CDR3 sequence: CSSGQGSSQPQHF. CDR3 nucleotides: TGTTCCAGCGGTCAGGGTAGTAGTCAGCCCCAGCATTTT.

There are many counts of this clonotype. J is TRBJ2-7 and V is TRBV10-3; perhaps D is TRBD1 or TRBD2 (5 bases each). The CDR3 spans 13 residues. With 2 bases removed from V and 3 bases from J, the gap between germline ends came to 8 bases. Germline loops: CDR1 ENHRY, CDR2 SYGVKD. CDR3 protein: CAISEGTNYEQYF. The CDR3 DNA follows: TGTGCCATCAGTGAGGGGACCAACTACGAGCAGTACTTC.

This clonotype appeared many times. This chain connects TRBV9 to TRBJ2-5, with no clear D. V lost 3 bases and J 2 bases, leaving 5 bases between the germline ends. CDR1 SGDLS and CDR2 YYNGEE come from the germline V gene. The CDR3 consists of 12 residues. The CDR3 sequence is CASSALQETQYF. In nucleotides, the CDR3 is TGTGCCAGCAGCGCCTTACAAGAGACCCAGTACTTC.

V is TRBV12-3 or TRBV12-4 and J is TRBJ1-1; 7 bases are shared with TRBD1. This CDR3 is 20 amino acids long. The trim removed 6 bases at V and 1 base at J, leaving 23 bases unmatched. This CDR3 reads CASSSLLGGQVRLANTEAFF. The CDR3 DNA follows: TGTGCCAGCAGCTCCCTCCTGGGTGGACAGGTTCGTCTAGCGAACACTGAAGCTTTCTTT.

The rearrangement links TRBV29-1 to TRBJ1-2; 9 bases line up with TRBD1. The V gene end was trimmed by 7 bases and the J gene end by 8 bases; junction bases not matched to a gene: 8. Per the germline V gene, CDR1 is SQVTM and CDR2 is ANQGSEA. The CDR3 runs 12 residues. The CDR3 region is CSATDRGRGYTF. DNA of the CDR3: TGCAGCGCCACGGACAGGGGAAGAGGCTACACCTTC.

In this sample, this clonotype turned up many times. This chain uses TRBV20-1 with TRBJ1-6; D is perhaps TRBD1 (6 bases). The length of the CDR3 is 12 residues. The V gene lost 6 bases and the J gene lost 5 bases, with 8 bases spanning the gap. Germline lookup yields CDR1 DFQATT and CDR2 SNEGSKA (reference sequence). CDR3 region: CSARDNNSPLHF. The CDR3 nucleotides are TGCAGTGCGCGGGACAATAATTCACCCCTCCACTTT.

This clonotype was counted between two and nine times. The rearrangement uses TRBV7-9 and TRBJ1-2; unclear D gene. V was pared by 5 bases and J by 4 bases, with 14 bases between. The CDR3 is 14 residues long. Germline V lookup: CDR1 SEHNR, CDR2 FQNEAQ (reference sequence). The CDR3 nucleotides are TGTGCCAGCAGCCAAGATCCAGTTAGCTATGGCTACACCTTC. Protein product: CASSQDPVSYGYTF. Filled out from reference TRBV7-9 and TRBJ1-2, the complete variable domain reads DTGVSQNPRHKITKRGQNVTFRCDPISEHNRLYWYRQTLGQGPEFLTYFQNEAQLEKSRLLSDRFSAERPKGSFSTLEIQRTEQGDSAMYLCASSQDPVSYGYTFGSGTRLTVV.

This chain uses TRBV6-1 with TRBJ2-5, with D perhaps TRBD1 (6 bases). This CDR3 is 15 amino acids long. Trimming removed 5 bases from V and 2 bases from J, with 15 bases in between. Germline CDR1 is MNHNS and CDR2 is SASEGT. The CDR3: CASSPLDRLQETQYF. CDR3 nucleotides: TGTGCCAGCAGTCCCCTTGACAGGTTACAAGAGACCCAGTACTTC.

This clonotype occurred many times. The chain uses TRBV5-1 and TRBJ1-1; D gene uncertain. CDR1 is SGHRS and CDR2 is YFSETQ in the germline V gene. The CDR3 has 12 amino acids. With 0 bases removed from V and 7 bases from J, the gap between germline ends came to 7 bases. CDR3 DNA: TGCGCCAGCAGCTTGGCCGACTTTGAAGCTTTCTTT. This codes for CASSLADFEAFF.

This clonotype was detected ten times or more. This chain links TRBV24-1 with TRBJ2-7; 9 bases map to TRBD1. The CDR3 totals 16 residues. J was trimmed by 3 bases and V by 5 bases; bases with no gene match: 10. Germline V gives CDR1 KGHDR, CDR2 SFDVKD. The CDR3 bases are TGTGCCACCAGTGGTGTTTCGGACAGGGGTATCTACGAGCAGTACTTC. It encodes CATSGVSDRGIYEQYF.

This clonotype turned up a few times. The chain employs TRBV19 and TRBJ1-1; the match to TRBD1 covers 7 bases. The germline gives CDR1 LNHDA, CDR2 SQIVND (reference sequence). CDR3 length equals 17 residues. Trimming at V came to 3 bases and at J to 3 bases, leaving 13 bases not matched to a gene. The CDR3 nucleotides are TGTGCCAGTAGTATTCCGACAGGGAGACGGGTGGACACTGAAGCTTTCTTT. Translated: CASSIPTGRRVDTEAFF.

This chain links TRBV12-3 or TRBV12-4 with TRBJ1-1; 7 bases line up with TRBD1. V dropped 5 bases and J dropped 11; count of bases not matched to a gene: 8. The CDR3 runs to 12 residues. The CDR3 reads CASSRTGVGAFF. For the CDR3, the DNA is TGTGCCAGCAGTCGGACAGGTGTTGGCGCTTTCTTT.

CDR3 coding DNA: TGTGCCAGTAGCGATTCGGGGGACTACGAGCAGTACTTC. This sequence encodes CASSDSGDYEQYF. The rearrangement joins TRBV19 to TRBJ2-7, with a weak D call TRBD2 (6 bases). The ends were cut back, 6 bases at V and 3 bases at J, with 12 bases in the middle. The CDR3 length is 13 residues. Per the germline V gene, CDR1 is LNHDA and CDR2 is SQIVND (reference sequence).

The rearrangement uses TRBV11-2 and TRBJ2-2, with D hard to call. Deletions cut 3 bases from V and 7 bases from J, with 6 bases between. The germline CDR1 and CDR2 sequences are SGHAT and FQNNGV. The CDR3 has 12 amino acids. In DNA form, the CDR3 reads TGTGCCAGCAGCTTCCCTAACGGGGAGCTGTTTTTT. Translating it yields CASSFPNGELFF.

This clonotype came up a few times. The V gene is TRBV19, the J gene TRBJ2-2, with D maybe TRBD1 (7 bases). The CDR3 totals 14 residues. Germline V gene data show CDR1 as LNHDA and CDR2 as SQIVND (reference sequence). Deletions cut 6 bases from V and 4 bases from J, with 12 bases between. CDR3 sequence: CASSRQGGTGELFF. CDR3 DNA: TGTGCCAGTAGCCGACAGGGAGGCACCGGGGAGCTGTTTTTT.

This clonotype was seen many times. The rearrangement uses TRBV24-1 and TRBJ2-2, with D maybe TRBD1 (6 bases). Trimming removed 4 bases from V and 6 bases from J, with 8 bases in between. This CDR3 comprises 13 residues. The germline V gene encodes CDR1 KGHDR and CDR2 SFDVKD. As DNA, the CDR3 is TGTGCCACCAGTGACCCAGGGGCCGGGGAGCTGTTTTTT. This gives the protein CATSDPGAGELFF.

This clonotype was recorded a few times. The chain combines TRBV7-9 with TRBJ1-2, with D perhaps matching TRBD1 (5 bases). Germline V gene sequence: CDR1 SEHNR, CDR2 FQNEAQ (reference sequence). The ends were cut back, 9 bases at V and 3 bases at J, with 5 bases in the middle. The CDR3 totals 10 residues. In nucleotides, the CDR3 is TGTGCCAGGGGGGACTATGGCTACACCTTC. Translation gives CARGDYGYTF.

This clonotype occurred many times. V and J are TRBV20-1 and TRBJ1-2; D ambiguous. V was trimmed by 3 bases and J by 4 bases, leaving 15 bases between them. The CDR3 has 14 residues. Germline assignment: CDR1 DFQATT and CDR2 SNEGSKA (reference sequence). CDR3 region: CSASAVREGYGYTF. As DNA, the CDR3 is TGCAGTGCTAGTGCGGTGCGGGAGGGCTATGGCTACACCTTC.

The V call is TRBV10-3, the J call TRBJ1-5, with TRBD1 as a possible D gene (5 bases). V shed 10 bases and J shed 0 bases, with 13 bases lying between them. In germline, CDR1 is ENHRY, CDR2 SYGVKD. The CDR3 is 14 residues long. CDR3 coding DNA: TGTGCCAGCCGCAGGGCAAATAGCAATCAGCCCCAGCATTTT. The encoded protein is CASRRANSNQPQHF.

This clonotype was seen ten or more times. In DNA, the CDR3 is TGTGCCAGCAGCCCTGCTGTTAGGGAGACCCAGTACTTC. Residues: CASSPAVRETQYF. The chain is built from TRBV7-2 and TRBJ2-5; D is uncertain. The CDR3 sequence is 13 residues long. V was pared by 5 bases and J by 5 bases, with 12 bases between. CDR1 is SGHTA, CDR2 FQGNSA, per germline.

The chain joins TRBV4-3 to TRBJ1-5; the D is unclear. CDR1 LGHNA and CDR2 YSLEER come from the germline V gene. V was pared by 1 base and J by 0 bases, with 7 bases between. The CDR3 contains 15 residues. Here the CDR3 reads CASSQGHYSNQPQHF. DNA for the CDR3: TGCGCCAGCAGCCAAGGACATTATAGCAATCAGCCCCAGCATTTT.

The chain joins TRBV20-1 to TRBJ2-7; 9 positions agree with TRBD2. The germline V gene encodes CDR1 DFQATT and CDR2 SNEGSKA (reference sequence). V was pared by 5 bases and J by 0 bases, with 5 bases of the junction left unmatched. The CDR3 loop spans 14 amino acids. The CDR3 loop reads CSAARAGGSYEQYF. In DNA, the CDR3 is TGCAGTGCTGCAAGAGCGGGGGGCTCCTACGAGCAGTACTTC.

The V call is TRBV7-9, the J call TRBJ2-5, with TRBD2 as a possible D gene (5 bases). Germline V lookup: CDR1 SEHNR, CDR2 FQNEAQ (reference sequence). V shed 5 bases and J shed 7 bases, with 11 bases lying between them. The CDR3 has 12 amino acids. CDR3 sequence reads: CASSHPAGTQYF. CDR3 bases: TGTGCCAGCAGCCACCCGGCGGGGACCCAGTACTTC.

CDR3 bases: TGTGCCAGCAGCTTTACGGGACTGGGAGGGGATACGCAGTATTTT. This sequence encodes CASSFTGLGGDTQYF. The genes are TRBV7-3 and TRBJ2-3, with 7 bases lining up with TRBD2. V was pared by 3 bases and J by 6 bases, with 9 bases of the junction left unmatched. Germline loops: CDR1 SGHTA, CDR2 FQGTGA. The CDR3 consists of 15 residues.